Sequencing of this T cell receptor (beta chain) was carried out in a study of persistence of HIV-infected CD4 T cells. The immunoSEQ assay was version 4, run in survey mode. The protocol was immunoSEQ multiplex PCR, while the TCRdb copy is restricted to in-frame clones and leaves out a portion. Of approximately 8,000 clones listed, roughly two thirds are singletons. This clone is categorized as large. Its antigen remains unidentified. Cells were stimulated with CMV-infected fibroblast lysates at 8 to 10 ug/mL. Responding CD4+ T cells were sorted by upregulation of both CD40 ligand and CD69. Before stimulation, PBMCs underwent CD8+ T cell depletion. CD8-depleted PBMCs were stimulated 18 hours with anti-CD28/CD49d costimulation, CD40-blocking antibody and enfuvirtide. With 5 bases removed from V and 5 bases from J, the gap between germline ends came to 18 bases. CDR3 length: 15 residues. Germline loops: CDR1 MNHEY, CDR2 SVGAGI.

This sequence was found in an adult man with HIV who was CMV-seropositive. The chain is built from TRBV6-5 and TRBJ1-2; a weak D match, TRBD1 (5 bases). Source: CD4+ T cells sorted from PBMCs after approximately 20-hour stimulation, taken from a patient who received antiretroviral therapy. The CDR3 sequence: CASSKEQAQPYGYTF. The CDR3 DNA reads TGTGCCAGCAGTAAGGAACAGGCCCAGCCATATGGCTACACCTTC.